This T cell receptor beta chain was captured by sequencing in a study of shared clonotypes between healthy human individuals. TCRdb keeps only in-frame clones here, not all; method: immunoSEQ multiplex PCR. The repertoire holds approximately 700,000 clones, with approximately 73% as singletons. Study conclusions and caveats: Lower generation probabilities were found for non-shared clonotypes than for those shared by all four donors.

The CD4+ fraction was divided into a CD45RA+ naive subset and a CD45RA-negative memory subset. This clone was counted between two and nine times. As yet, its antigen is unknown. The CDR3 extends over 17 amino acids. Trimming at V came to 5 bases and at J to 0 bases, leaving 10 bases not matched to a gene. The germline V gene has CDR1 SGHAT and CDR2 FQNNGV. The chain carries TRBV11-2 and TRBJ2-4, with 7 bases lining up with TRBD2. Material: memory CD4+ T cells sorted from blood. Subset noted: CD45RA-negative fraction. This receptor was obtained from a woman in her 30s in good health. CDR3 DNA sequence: TGTGCCAGCAGCCCCCGGGGGGAGGGCCTAGCCAAAAACATTCAGTACTTC. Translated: CASSPRGEGLAKNIQYF.